Sequencing of this TCR beta chain was carried out in a study of blood T cell repertoires in COVID-19. The cohort comprised adults aged about 18 to 100 years residing in under 25 US areas. Participants' own reports of clinical history determined their cohort assignment. Among Cohort 3 donors, those recovered had two negative PCRs, clearance, or symptom resolution. Germline trimming cut 4 bases from V and 4 bases from J; bases unmatched to any gene: 4. Germline CDR1 is KGHSH and CDR2 is LQKENI. The CDR3 contains 15 residues. Original analysis: Amplification with reference gene primers provided the estimates of nucleated cell counts. Here immunoSEQ multiplex PCR was the method, and the copy in TCRdb shows in-frame clones only, minus some. Clone size and V and J calls were adopted from that table, with D and trimming inferred from the DNA. The sample records under 300,000 clones, about four fifths being singletons.

This receptor was obtained from a man aged 45-65 years who had recovered from COVID-19. The genes are TRBV18 and TRBJ1-4; 9 nucleotides line up with TRBD1. Sequenced input: PBMCs or T cells enriched from blood (not recorded which). CDR3 nucleotide sequence: TGTGCCAGCTCACTCGGGACAGGGCTTAATGAAAAACTGTTTTTT. Encoded protein: CASSLGTGLNEKLFF.